The TCR beta chain described here comes from a study of blood T cell repertoires in COVID-19 (dated by TCRdb to 2018 to 2020). About the study as a whole: The collaborator samples originated in the United States, Italy and Spain and spanned the acute and convalescent phases of COVID-19. The material from the prospective study consisted of cDNA or gDNA derived from T cells, B-cell-depleted T cells, or PBMCs. The dataset comprised deeply sampled blood TCRbeta repertoires from subjects exposed to, actively infected with, or recovered from COVID-19. The repertoires were released in a freely available public database meant as a resource for research on the immune response to SARS-CoV-2. The samples were drawn from two sources: the first 160 participants of the ongoing ImmuneRACE study, and over 1,000 subjects contributed by 6 global collaborators. Nearly every sample came with metadata listing a de-identified subject ID, COVID-19 status, age in years and sex. Where available, HLA class I and class II types were taken from metadata supplied by the sample provider and were not determined by assay-based typing. Beyond this particular receptor, the publication reports: The quantity of clinical and demographic metadata differed by source and by participant and was supplied without curation.

The immunoSEQ Assay, a bias-controlled multiplex PCR, was used to amplify TCRbeta CDR3 regions from genomic DNA. Under the source paper's analysis protocol: The number of nucleated cells in each sample was estimated by amplification of reference gene primers within the assay. To quantify the absolute abundance of each unique TCRbeta CDR3 rearrangement, sequence reads were collapsed and filtered. For each sample, productive Simpson clonality was calculated as the square root of Simpson's diversity index across productive rearrangements. TCRdb provides this immuneACCESS table in a form limited to in-frame rearrangements. Some clones are lacking; in checked studies, under half of them reflect an unresolved V gene, and why the rest are absent is not known. That table furnishes V, J and clone size, whereas the DNA furnished D and trimming. The sample table lists over 150,000 clones, 88% of them with a count of one. The ten largest clones take up roughly 1.9% of the sample.

Another Seattle source contributed samples from volunteer blood donors who had recovered from COVID-19. Collaborating institutions collected whole blood in K2EDTA tubes following their own protocols. For TCRbeta analysis, collaborators shipped samples as frozen whole blood, isolated PBMCs, or DNA extracted from either of those sample types. In the case of this clone: No cognate antigen has been identified for it. Per-nucleotide qualities are absent, and no much larger clonotype sits a single base away.

The sequenced sample consisted of peripheral blood. The source is a man between 45 and 60 years old who had recovered from COVID-19.

The DNA sequence reads TGCGCCAGCAGCCCAAGCCCGGACACTAACTATGGCTACACCTTC. This is translated as CASSPSPDTNYGYTF. The chain was built from TRBV5-1 and TRBJ1-2; a tentative D call is TRBD1 (5 bases match). CDR1 is given as SGHRS and CDR2 as YFSETQ, both from the germline V gene. V loses 4 bases, J loses 0 bases, and the germline ends lie 13 bases apart. The CDR3 holds 15 amino acids from the cysteine to the phenylalanine. Only the CDR3 DNA stays, 45 bases, in frame from base 1.